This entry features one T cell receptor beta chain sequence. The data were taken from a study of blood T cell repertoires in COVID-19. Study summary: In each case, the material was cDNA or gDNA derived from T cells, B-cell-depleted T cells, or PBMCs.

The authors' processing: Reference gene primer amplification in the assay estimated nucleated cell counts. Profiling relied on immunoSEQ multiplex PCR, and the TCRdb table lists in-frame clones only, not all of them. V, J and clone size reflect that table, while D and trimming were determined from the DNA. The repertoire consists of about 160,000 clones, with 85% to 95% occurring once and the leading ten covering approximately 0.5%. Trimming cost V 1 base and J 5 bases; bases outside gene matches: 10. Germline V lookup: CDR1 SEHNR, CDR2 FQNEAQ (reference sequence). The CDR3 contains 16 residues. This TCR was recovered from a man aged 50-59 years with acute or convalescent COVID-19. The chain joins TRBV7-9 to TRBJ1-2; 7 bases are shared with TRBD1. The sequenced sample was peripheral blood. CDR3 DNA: TGTGCCAGCAGCTTAGGAGACAGGGCGGTAGGATATGGCTACACCTTC. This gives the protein CASSLGDRAVGYGYTF.